One T cell receptor beta chain is described in this entry. The data originate from a study of blood T cell repertoires in COVID-19. The protocol was immunoSEQ multiplex PCR, while the TCRdb copy is restricted to in-frame clones and leaves out a portion. The profile shows 200,000 or so clones, around 82% of them singletons. The germline CDR1 and CDR2 sequences are SNHLY and FYNNEI. The V end was cut by 9 bases, the J end by 1 base, with 15 bases between. The CDR3 covers 14 residues. The clonotype comes from a woman aged 55-70 years with acute or convalescent COVID-19. Material: peripheral blood. The chain has TRBV2 and TRBJ1-1, with a possible D match to TRBD1 (6 bases). The CDR3 spells CASTGGRRNTEAFF. The DNA of the CDR3 is TGTGCCAGTACGGGGGGCAGACGGAACACTGAAGCTTTCTTT.